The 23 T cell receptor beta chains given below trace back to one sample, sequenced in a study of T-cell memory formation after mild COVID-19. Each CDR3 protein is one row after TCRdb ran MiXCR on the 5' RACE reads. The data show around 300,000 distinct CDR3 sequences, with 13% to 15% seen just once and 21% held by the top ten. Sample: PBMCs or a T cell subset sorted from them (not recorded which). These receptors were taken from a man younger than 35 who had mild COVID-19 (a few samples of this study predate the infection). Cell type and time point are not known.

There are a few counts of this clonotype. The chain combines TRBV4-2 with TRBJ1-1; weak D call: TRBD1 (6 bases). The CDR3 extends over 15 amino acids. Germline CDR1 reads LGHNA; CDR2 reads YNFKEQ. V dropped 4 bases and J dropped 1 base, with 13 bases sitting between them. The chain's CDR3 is CASSPPGAGNTEAFF. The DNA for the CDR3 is TGTGCCAGCAGCCCCCCGGGGGCGGGGAACACTGAAGCTTTCTTT.

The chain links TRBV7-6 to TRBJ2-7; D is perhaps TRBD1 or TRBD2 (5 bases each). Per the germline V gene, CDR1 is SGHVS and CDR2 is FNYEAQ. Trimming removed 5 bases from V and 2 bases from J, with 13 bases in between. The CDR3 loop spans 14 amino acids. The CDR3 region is CASSRQTGTYEQYF. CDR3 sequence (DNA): TGTGCCAGCAGCAGACAGACCGGGACCTACGAGCAGTACTTC.

CDR3 region: CASSRGGDYEQYV. The CDR3 DNA follows: TGTGCCAGCAGCCGGGGGGGAGACTACGAGCAGTACGTC. V is TRBV28 and J is TRBJ2-7, with 8 bases fitting TRBD2. Germline assignment: CDR1 MDHEN and CDR2 SYDVKM. There are 13 residues in the CDR3. The V segment lost 6 bases and the J segment 3 bases; nucleotides outside the gene matches: 4.

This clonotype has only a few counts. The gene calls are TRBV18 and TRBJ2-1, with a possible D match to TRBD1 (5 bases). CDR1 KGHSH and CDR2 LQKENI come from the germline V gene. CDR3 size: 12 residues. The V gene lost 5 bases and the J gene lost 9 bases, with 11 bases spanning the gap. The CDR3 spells CASSSQGSEQFF. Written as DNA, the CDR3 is TGTGCCAGCTCATCGCAGGGCTCTGAGCAGTTCTTC.

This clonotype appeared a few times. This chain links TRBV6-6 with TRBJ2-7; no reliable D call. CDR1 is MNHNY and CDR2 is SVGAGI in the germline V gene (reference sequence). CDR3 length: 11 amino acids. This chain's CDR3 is CASSSSKYNRV. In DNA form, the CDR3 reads TGTGCCAGCAGTTCCAGTAAATATAATCGGGTC.

DNA for the CDR3: TGTGCCAGCAGCTTAGAGGTAGAGGGAGCCCTTAGCACAGATACGCAGTATTTT. It encodes CASSLEVEGALSTDTQYF. The chain carries TRBV11-2 and TRBJ2-3, with a tentative D call TRBD2 (5 bases). The V end lost 0 bases, the J end lost 0 bases, and 16 bases lay between the germline ends. The germline V gene has CDR1 SGHAT and CDR2 FQNNGV. The CDR3 covers 18 residues. The full variable domain, rest sourced from reference TRBV11-2 and TRBJ2-3, is EAGVAQSPRYKIIEKRQSVAFWCNPISGHATLYWYQQILGQGPKLLIQFQNNGVVDDSQLPKDRFSAERLKGVDSTLKIQPAKLEDSAVYLCASSLEVEGALSTDTQYFGPGTRLTVL.

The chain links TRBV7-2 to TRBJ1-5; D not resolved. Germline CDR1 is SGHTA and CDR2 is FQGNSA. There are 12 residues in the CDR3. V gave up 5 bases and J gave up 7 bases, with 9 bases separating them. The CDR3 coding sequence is TGTGCCAGCAGCCCCTTTCGCCAGCCCCAGCATTTT. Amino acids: CASSPFRQPQHF.

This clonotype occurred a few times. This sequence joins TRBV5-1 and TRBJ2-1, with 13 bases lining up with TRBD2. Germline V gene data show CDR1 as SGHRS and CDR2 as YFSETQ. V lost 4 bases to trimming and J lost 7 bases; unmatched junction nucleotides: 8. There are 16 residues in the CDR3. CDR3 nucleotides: TGCGCCAGCAGCACCAGACTAGCGGGGGGAAAAAATGAGCAGTTCTTC. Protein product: CASSTRLAGGKNEQFF.

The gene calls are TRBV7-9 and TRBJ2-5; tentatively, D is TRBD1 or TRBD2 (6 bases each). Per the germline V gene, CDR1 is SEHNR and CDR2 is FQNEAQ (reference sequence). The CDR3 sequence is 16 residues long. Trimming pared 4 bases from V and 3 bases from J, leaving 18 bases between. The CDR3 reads CASSSSWGAGEETQYF. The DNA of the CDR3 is TGTGCCAGCAGCTCCAGCTGGGGGGCTGGGGAAGAGACCCAGTACTTC.

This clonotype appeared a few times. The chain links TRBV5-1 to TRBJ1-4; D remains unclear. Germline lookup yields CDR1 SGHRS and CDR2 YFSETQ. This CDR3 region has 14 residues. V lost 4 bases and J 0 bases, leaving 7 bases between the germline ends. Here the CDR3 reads CASSLEATNEKLFF. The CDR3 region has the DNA TGCGCCAGCAGCCTAGAAGCAACTAATGAAAAACTGTTTTTT.

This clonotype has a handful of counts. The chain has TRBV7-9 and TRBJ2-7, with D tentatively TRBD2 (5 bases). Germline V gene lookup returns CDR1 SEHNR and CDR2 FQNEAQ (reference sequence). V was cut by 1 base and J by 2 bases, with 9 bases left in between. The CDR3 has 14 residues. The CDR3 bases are TGTGCCAGCAGCTTAGGAGCGGCCACCTACGAGCAGTACTTC. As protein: CASSLGAATYEQYF.

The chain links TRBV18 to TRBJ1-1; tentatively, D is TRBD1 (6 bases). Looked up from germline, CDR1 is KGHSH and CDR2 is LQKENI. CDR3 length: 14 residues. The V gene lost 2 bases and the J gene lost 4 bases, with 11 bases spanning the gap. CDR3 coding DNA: TGTGCCAGCTCACCAAATACAGGGTCCACTGAAGCTTTCTTT. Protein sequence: CASSPNTGSTEAFF.

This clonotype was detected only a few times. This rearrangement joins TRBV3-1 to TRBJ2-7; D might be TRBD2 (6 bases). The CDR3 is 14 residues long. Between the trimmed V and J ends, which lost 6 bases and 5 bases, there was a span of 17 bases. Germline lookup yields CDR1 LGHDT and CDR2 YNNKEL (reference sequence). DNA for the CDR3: TGTGCCAGCAGTCTCAGTCGGGGGTACGACGAGCAGTACTTC. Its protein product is CASSLSRGYDEQYF.

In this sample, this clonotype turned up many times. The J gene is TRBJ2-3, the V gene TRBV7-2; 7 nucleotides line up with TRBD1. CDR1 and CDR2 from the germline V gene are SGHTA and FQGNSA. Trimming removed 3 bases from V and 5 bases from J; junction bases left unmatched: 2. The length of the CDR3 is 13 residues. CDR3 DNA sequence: TGTGCCAGCAGCTTGGGACAGAAAGATACGCAGTATTTT. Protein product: CASSLGQKDTQYF.

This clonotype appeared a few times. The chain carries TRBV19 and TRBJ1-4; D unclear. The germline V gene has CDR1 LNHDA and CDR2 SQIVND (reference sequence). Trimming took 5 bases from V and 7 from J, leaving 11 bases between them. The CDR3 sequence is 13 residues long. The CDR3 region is CASSWVGGEKLFF. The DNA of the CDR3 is TGTGCCAGTAGTTGGGTTGGCGGTGAAAAACTGTTTTTT. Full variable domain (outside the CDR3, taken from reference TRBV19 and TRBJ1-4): DGGITQSPKYLFRKEGQNVTLSCEQNLNHDAMYWYRQDPGQGLRLIYYSQIVNDFQKGDIAEGYSVSREKKESFPLTVTSAQKNPTAFYLCASSWVGGEKLFFGSGTQLSVL.

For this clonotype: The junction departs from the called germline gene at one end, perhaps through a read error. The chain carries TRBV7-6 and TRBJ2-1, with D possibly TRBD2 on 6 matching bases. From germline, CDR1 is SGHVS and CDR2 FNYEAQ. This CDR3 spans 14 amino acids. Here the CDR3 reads CASSWEVTSSGWAF. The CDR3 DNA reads TGTGCCAGCAGCTGGGAAGTGACTAGTAGTGGCTGGGCTTTC.

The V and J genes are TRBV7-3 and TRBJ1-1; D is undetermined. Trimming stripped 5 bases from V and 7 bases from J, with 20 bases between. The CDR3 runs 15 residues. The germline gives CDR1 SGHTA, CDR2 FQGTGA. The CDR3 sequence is CASSPLGGRNNEAFF. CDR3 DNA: TGTGCCAGCAGCCCACTCGGCGGGAGGAATAATGAAGCTTTCTTT.

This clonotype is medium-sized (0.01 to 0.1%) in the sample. The CDR3 DNA reads TGTGCCAGCAGCTCACAAGAGACCCAGTACTTC. It is translated as CASSSQETQYF. The chain links TRBV7-2 to TRBJ2-5; the D is unclear. V lost 4 bases, J lost 2 bases, and 2 bases lay in between. CDR3 size: 11 residues. Germline loops: CDR1 SGHTA, CDR2 FQGNSA.

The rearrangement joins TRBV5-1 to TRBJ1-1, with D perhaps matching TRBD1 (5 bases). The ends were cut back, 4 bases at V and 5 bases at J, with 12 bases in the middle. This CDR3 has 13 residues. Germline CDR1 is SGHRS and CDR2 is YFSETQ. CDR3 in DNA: TGCGCCAGCAGCCTATTGACAGCTACTGAAGCTTTCTTT. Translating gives CASSLLTATEAFF.

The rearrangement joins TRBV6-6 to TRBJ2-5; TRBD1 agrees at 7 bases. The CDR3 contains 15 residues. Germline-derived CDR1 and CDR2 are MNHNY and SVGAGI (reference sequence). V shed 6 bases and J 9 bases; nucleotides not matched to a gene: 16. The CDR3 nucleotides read TGTGCCAGCAGATTCACAGGGGAAGGGGTGACGGCCCAGTACTTC. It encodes CASRFTGEGVTAQYF.

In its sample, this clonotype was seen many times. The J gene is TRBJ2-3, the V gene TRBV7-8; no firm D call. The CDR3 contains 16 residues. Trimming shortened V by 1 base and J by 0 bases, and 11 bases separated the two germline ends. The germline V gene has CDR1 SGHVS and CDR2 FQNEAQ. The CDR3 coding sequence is TGTGCCAGCAGCTTAGGCCTTATTGGAAGCACAGATACGCAGTATTTT. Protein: CASSLGLIGSTDTQYF.

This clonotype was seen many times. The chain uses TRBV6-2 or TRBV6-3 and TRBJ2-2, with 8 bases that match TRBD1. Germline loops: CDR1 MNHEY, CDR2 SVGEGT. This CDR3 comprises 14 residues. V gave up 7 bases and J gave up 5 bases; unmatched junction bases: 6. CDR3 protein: CASIGTGVTGELFF. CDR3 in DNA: TGTGCCAGCATCGGGACAGGCGTTACCGGGGAGCTGTTTTTT.

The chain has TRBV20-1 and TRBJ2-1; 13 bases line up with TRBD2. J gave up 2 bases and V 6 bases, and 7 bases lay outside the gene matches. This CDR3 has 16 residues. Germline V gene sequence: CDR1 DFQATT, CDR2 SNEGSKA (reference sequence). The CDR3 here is CSAGLAGLFTYNEQFF. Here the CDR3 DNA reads TGCAGTGCGGGACTAGCGGGGCTGTTCACCTACAATGAGCAGTTCTTC.